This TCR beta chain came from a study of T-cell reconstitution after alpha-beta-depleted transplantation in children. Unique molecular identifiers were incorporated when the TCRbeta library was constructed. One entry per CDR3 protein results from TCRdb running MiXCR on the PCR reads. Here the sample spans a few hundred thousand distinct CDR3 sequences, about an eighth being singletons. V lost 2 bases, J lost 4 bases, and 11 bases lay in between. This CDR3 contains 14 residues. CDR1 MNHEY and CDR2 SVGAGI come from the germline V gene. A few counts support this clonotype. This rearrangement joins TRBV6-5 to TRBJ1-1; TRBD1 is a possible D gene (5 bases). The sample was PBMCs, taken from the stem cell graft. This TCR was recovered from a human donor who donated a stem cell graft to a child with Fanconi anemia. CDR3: CASSYGTGITEAFF. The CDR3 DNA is TGTGCCAGCAGTTACGGGACCGGGATCACTGAAGCTTTCTTT.